This T cell receptor beta chain was captured in a study of T cell responses to AZD1222 COVID-19 vaccine (dated by TCRdb to the early 2020s). Notes on the research overall: TCR sequencing covered fewer than 250 trial participants: about 210 given two doses of AZD1222 and 26 given two doses of MenACWY control vaccine. Enrollment into the trials was organized by age into subgroups of 18-55, 56-69 and 70-plus years, and those subgroups contained approximately 150, 30 and 60 TCR-sequenced participants, respectively. Overall results and qualifications from the work: Only five to seven AZD1222 recipients were SARS-CoV-2 seropositive at baseline, limiting conclusions about previously exposed vaccinees. Most participants were white British and females outnumbered males, and the authors suggested that clonal diversity may have been underestimated. Reportedly, close to half of the unique spike-specific TCRs recognized epitopes lying outside the regions that are mutated in the B.1.351 and B.1.1.7 variants. No day 14 peak-response samples were available, so repertoires were characterized only after the peak T cell response. After two AZD1222 doses, spike-specific TCR breadth and depth were significantly higher than at day 0 and than in MenACWY recipients. The whole spike protein was spanned by vaccine-associated CD4 TCRs, and dominant responses were seen in regions 160-218 and 743-854. In the small 56-69-year group, the increase in depth fell short of significance, most likely because of low power.

The CDR3 regions of human TCRbeta chains were analyzed by immunosequencing. On the study's bioinformatics: Repertoire TCRs were matched against a reference library of SARS-CoV-2-specific TCRs generated with the MIRA antigen-specificity platform. Breadth was defined as the fraction of unique TCRs that were SARS-CoV-2-associated, and depth was defined as the fraction of total T cells that were SARS-CoV-2-associated. Using the MIRA data, each spike-specific TCR was mapped to the spike region that the TCR reacts to and placed in a CD4 or CD8 class. Log10-transformed breadth and depth values were compared by one-way ANOVA with Sidak's multiple comparisons tests. In TCRdb, the immuneACCESS table is reduced to in-frame sequences with V and J assigned. These tables do not hold every clone; where another copy was compared, an unresolved V gene accounts for under half, and the others remain unexplained. V, J and clone size derive from that table, while D and trimming were established from the DNA sequence. The table for this sample lists around 110,000 clones; approximately 85% of them were counted only once. Together, the top ten hold more than 3% of the sample.

In the paper's terms, the time point label means: baseline before first vaccination. Per the publication, the treatment or condition label means: meningococcal conjugate vaccine given as trial control. Samples from vaccinated people were obtained from the UK trials COV001 and COV002, which included a single-blind randomized controlled phase 2/3 trial of AZD1222 (ChAdOx1 nCoV-19) in healthy adults. For TCRbeta chain sequencing, PBMC samples were collected from trial participants at day 0 and at day 28 after the second dose. Looking up the germline V gene (reference sequence) yields CDR1 LNHDA and CDR2 SQIVND. The CDR3 spans 15 residues, from the cysteine through the phenylalanine. The entry retains the CDR3 DNA only, 45 bases that are in frame from base 1. Between the V and J ends, shortened by 3 bases and 7 bases respectively, the junction contains 15 bases. With regard to this clone: Its antigen target is currently unknown. It has no much larger one-base neighbor in the sample; base qualities were not kept.

The specimen comprised peripheral blood, sampled on day 0 of MenACWY control vaccination. In this chain, TRBV19 is recombined with TRBJ1-4; a weak D assignment points to TRBD1 (6 bases agree). The sequence was obtained from an adult in good health. The nucleotide sequence reads TGTGCCAGTAGTATCGTGGGGGGCGGCGTTGAAAAACTGTTTTTT. Translated, it gives CASSIVGGGVEKLFF.